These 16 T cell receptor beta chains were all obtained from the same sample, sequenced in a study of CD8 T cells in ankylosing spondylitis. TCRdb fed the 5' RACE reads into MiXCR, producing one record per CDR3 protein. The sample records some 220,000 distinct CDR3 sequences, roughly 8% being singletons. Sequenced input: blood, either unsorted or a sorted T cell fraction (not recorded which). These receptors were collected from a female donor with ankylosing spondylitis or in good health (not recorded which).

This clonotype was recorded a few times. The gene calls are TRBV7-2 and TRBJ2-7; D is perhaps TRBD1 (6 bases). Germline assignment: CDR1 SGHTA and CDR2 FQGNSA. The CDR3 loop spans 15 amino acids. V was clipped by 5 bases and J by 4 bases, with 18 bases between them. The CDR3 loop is CASSPGATASYEQYF. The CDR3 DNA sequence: TGTGCCAGCAGCCCAGGGGCAACCGCCTCATACGAGCAGTACTTC.

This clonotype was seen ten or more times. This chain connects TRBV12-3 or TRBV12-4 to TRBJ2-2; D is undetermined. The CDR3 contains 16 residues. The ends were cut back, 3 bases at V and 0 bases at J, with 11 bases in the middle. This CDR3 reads CASSFASGSNTGELFF. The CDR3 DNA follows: TGTGCCAGCAGTTTCGCGTCAGGATCGAACACCGGGGAGCTGTTTTTT.

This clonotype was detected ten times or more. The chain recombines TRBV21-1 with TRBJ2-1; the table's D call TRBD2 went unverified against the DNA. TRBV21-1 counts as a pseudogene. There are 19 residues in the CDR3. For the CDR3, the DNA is TGTGCCAGCAGCGGGGCTCCGGGACTAGCGGGAGGGCCCGGGGGTGAGCAGTTCTTC. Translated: CASSGAPGLAGGPGGEQFF.

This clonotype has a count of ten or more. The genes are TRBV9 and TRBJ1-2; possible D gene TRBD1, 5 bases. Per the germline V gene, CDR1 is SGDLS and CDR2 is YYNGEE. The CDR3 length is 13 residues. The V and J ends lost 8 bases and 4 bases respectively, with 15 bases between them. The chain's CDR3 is CASMGGGFYGYTF. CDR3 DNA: TGTGCCAGTATGGGGGGTGGATTCTATGGCTACACCTTC.

CDR3 residues: CASSYSYRDRALSLHNEQFF. DNA of the CDR3: TGTGCCAGCAGTTACTCGTACCGGGACAGGGCCCTTTCACTCCACAATGAGCAGTTCTTC. The gene calls are TRBV6-2 or TRBV6-3 and TRBJ2-1, with 9 bases identical to TRBD1. V was pared by 0 bases and J by 5 bases, with 17 bases of the junction left unmatched. The CDR3 is made up of 20 amino acids. Per germline, CDR1 MNHEY and CDR2 SVGEGT.

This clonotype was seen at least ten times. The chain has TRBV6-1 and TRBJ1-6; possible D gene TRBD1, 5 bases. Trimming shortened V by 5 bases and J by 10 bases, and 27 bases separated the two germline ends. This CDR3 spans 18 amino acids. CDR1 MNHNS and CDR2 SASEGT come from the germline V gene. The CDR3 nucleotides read TGTGCCAGCAGTCGATCCGCCCAGGGCCGGCGGGTATGGTCACCCCTCCACTTT. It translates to CASSRSAQGRRVWSPLHF.

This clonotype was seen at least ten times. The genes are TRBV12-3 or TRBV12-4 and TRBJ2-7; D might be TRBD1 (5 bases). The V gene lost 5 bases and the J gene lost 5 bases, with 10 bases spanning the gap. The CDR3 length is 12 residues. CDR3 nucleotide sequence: TGTGCCAGCAGTGGTGGGGCTCACGAGCAGTACTTC. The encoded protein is CASSGGAHEQYF.

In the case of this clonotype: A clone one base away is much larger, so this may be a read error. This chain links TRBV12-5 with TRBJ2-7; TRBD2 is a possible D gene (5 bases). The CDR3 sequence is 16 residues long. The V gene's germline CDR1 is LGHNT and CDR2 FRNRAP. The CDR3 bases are TGTGCTACTGGTTTGGTACTTGGGCTAGCCGCCTACGAGCAGTACTTC. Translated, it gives CATGLVLGLAAYEQYF. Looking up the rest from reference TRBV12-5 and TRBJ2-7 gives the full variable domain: DARVTQTPRHKVTEMGQEVTMRCQPILGHNTVFWYRQTMMQGLELLAYFRNRAPLDDSGMPKDRFSAEMPDATLATLKIQPSEPRDSAVYFCATGLVLGLAAYEQYFGPGTRLTVT.

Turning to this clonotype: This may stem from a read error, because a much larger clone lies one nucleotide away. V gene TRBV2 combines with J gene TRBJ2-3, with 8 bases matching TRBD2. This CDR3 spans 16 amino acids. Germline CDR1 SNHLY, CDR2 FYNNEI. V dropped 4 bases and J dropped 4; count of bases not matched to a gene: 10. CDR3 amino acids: CASSGAGLAGPDTQYF. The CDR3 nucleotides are TGTGCCAGCAGTGGAGCAGGACTAGCTGGGCCAGATACGCAGTATTTT.

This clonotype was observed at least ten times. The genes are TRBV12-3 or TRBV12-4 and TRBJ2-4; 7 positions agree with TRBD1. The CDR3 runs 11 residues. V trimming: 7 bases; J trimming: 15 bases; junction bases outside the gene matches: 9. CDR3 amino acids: CASKNRGFLYF. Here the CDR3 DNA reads TGTGCCAGCAAAAACAGGGGCTTTTTGTACTTC.

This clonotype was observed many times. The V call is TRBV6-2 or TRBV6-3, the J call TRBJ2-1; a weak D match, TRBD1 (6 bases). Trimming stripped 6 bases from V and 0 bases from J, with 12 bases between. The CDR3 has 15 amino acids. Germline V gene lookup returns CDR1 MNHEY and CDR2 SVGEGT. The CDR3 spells CASRPGASSYNEQFF. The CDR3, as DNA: TGTGCCAGCAGGCCAGGGGCTAGCTCCTACAATGAGCAGTTCTTC.

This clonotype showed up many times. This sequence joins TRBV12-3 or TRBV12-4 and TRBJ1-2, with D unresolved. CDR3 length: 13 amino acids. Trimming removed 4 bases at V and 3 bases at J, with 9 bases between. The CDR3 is CASSSTADYGYTF. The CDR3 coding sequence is TGTGCCAGCAGTTCAACAGCCGACTATGGCTACACCTTC.

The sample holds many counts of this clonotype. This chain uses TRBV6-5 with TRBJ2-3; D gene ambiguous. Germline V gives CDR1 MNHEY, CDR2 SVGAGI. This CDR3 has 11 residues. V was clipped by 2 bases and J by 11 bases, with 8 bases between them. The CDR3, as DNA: TGTGCCAGCAGTTACGGGAAGCTGCAGTATTTT. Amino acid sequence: CASSYGKLQYF.

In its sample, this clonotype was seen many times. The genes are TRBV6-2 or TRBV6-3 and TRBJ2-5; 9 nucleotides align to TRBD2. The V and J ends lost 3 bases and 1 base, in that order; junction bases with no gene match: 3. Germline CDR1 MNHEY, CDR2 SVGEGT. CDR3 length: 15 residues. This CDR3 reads CASSYLSGSQETQYF. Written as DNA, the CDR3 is TGTGCCAGCAGTTATCTTAGCGGGAGCCAAGAGACCCAGTACTTC.

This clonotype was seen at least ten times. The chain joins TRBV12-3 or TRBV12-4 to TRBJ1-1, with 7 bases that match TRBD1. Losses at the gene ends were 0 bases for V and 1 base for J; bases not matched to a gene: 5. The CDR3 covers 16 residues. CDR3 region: CASSLAGRDRNTEAFF. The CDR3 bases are TGTGCCAGCAGTTTAGCGGGTAGGGACAGGAACACTGAAGCTTTCTTT.

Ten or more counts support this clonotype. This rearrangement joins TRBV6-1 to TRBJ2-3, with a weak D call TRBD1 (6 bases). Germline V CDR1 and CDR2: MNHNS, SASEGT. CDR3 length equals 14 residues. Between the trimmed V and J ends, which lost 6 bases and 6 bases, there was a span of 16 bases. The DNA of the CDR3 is TGTGCCAGCAGCACAGGGTCCGATCGCGATACGCAGTATTTT. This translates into CASSTGSDRDTQYF.